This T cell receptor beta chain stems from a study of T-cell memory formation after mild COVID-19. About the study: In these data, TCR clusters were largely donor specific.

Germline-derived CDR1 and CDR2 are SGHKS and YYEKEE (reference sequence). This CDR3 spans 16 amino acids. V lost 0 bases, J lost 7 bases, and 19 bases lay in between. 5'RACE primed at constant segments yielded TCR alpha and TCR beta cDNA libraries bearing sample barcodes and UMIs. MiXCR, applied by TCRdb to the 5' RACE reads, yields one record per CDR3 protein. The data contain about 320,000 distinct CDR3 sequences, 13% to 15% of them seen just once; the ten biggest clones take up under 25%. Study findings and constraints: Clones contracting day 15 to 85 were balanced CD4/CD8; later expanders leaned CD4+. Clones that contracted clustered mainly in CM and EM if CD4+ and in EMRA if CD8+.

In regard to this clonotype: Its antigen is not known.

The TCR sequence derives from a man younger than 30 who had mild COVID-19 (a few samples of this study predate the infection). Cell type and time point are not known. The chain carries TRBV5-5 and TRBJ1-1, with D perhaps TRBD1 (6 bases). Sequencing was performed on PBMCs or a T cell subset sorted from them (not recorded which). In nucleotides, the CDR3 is TGTGCCAGCAGCTTGGGTGTTAGGGGGGGCGTCGGTGAAGCTTTCTTT. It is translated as CASSLGVRGGVGEAFF.